The 9 T cell receptor beta chains below were found in one sample sequenced in a study of blood T cell repertoires in COVID-19. Using immunoSEQ multiplex PCR, the repertoire was profiled, and TCRdb retains in-frame clones only, with some absent. The sample carries some 210,000 clones, about four fifths recorded once. Sequences were obtained from PBMCs or T cells enriched from blood (not recorded which). The receptors stem from a woman between 45 and 65 years old with acute COVID-19.

The V and J genes are TRBV4-1 and TRBJ2-7; TRBD1 is a possible D gene (6 bases). With 4 bases removed from V and 2 bases from J, the gap between germline ends came to 18 bases. Germline V gene data show CDR1 as MGHRA and CDR2 as YSYEKL. There are 16 residues in the CDR3. The CDR3 sequence is CASSLEARDNPYEQYF. CDR3 nucleotide sequence: TGCGCCAGCAGCCTAGAAGCCCGGGACAACCCCTACGAGCAGTACTTC.

This clone was counted a few times. The chain has TRBV5-1 and TRBJ2-7, with TRBD1 identical over 7 bases. The CDR3 is made up of 15 amino acids. CDR1 is SGHRS and CDR2 is YFSETQ in the germline V gene. V was clipped by 4 bases and J by 0 bases; unmatched bases: 7. CDR3 amino acids: CASSQVQGSSYEQYF. For the CDR3, the DNA is TGCGCCAGCAGCCAGGTACAGGGGAGCTCCTACGAGCAGTACTTC.

V is TRBV25-1 and J is TRBJ1-1, with D uncertain. The length of the CDR3 is 14 residues. Trimming pared 2 bases from V and 4 bases from J, leaving 11 bases between. Germline assignment: CDR1 MGHDK and CDR2 SYGVNS. CDR3 loop: CASSERGSGTEAFF. The CDR3 region has the DNA TGTGCCAGCAGTGAACGAGGGTCGGGCACTGAAGCTTTCTTT.

V is TRBV18 and J is TRBJ1-5; D remains ambiguous. This CDR3 is built from 14 residues. V lost 1 base and J lost 5, with 9 bases in between. Germline CDR1 is KGHSH and CDR2 is LQKENI. CDR3 nucleotide sequence: TGTGCCAGCTCACCACAGGCGGCCGATCAGCCCCAGCATTTT. It specifies CASSPQAADQPQHF.

The V and J genes are TRBV9 and TRBJ1-6; tentative D call: TRBD1 (5 bases). Trimming took 4 bases from V and 8 from J, leaving 16 bases between them. Germline CDR1 reads SGDLS; CDR2 reads YYNGEE. This CDR3 has 15 amino acids. The CDR3 DNA is TGTGCCAGCAGCCCGTTACAGGTTTCGGATTCACCCCTCCACTTT. Translated: CASSPLQVSDSPLHF.

This chain uses TRBV27 with TRBJ1-1; 7 bases agree with TRBD1. V trimming: 2 bases; J trimming: 0 bases; junction bases outside the gene matches: 3. Germline V CDR1 and CDR2: MNHEY, SMNVEV (reference sequence). CDR3 length: 15 amino acids. Here the CDR3 DNA reads TGTGCCAGCAGTTTAGCAGGGGGAATGAACACTGAAGCTTTCTTT. This sequence encodes CASSLAGGMNTEAFF.

J is TRBJ1-5 and V is TRBV6-5; 12 bases agree with TRBD1. The CDR3 length is 15 residues. V trimming: 6 bases; J trimming: 6 bases; junction bases outside the gene matches: 6. Germline lookup yields CDR1 MNHEY and CDR2 SVGAGI. CDR3 loop: CASRPPGQGAQPQHF. As DNA, the CDR3 is TGTGCCAGCAGACCACCGGGACAGGGGGCTCAGCCCCAGCATTTT.

The rearrangement joins TRBV27 to TRBJ1-2, with a tentative D call TRBD1 (6 bases). Trimming left V 0 bases short and J 6 bases short, with 20 bases between. The CDR3 contains 17 residues. Germline V gene data show CDR1 as MNHEY and CDR2 as SMNVEV (reference sequence). CDR3: CASSLSYRVGSGDGYTF. CDR3 nucleotide sequence: TGTGCCAGCAGTTTATCGTACAGGGTGGGATCTGGGGATGGCTACACCTTC.

V is TRBV5-8 and J is TRBJ1-6; D is ambiguous. The V and J ends lost 4 bases and 14 bases respectively, with 10 bases between them. The CDR3 contains 11 residues. The germline CDR1 and CDR2 sequences are SGHTS and YDEGEE. The CDR3, as DNA: TGTGCCAGCAGCGAAGGGAGGACCCTCCACTTT. Protein sequence: CASSEGRTLHF.